The 30 T cell receptor beta chains in this list originate from one sample, sequenced in a study of OX40 agonist ivuxolimab in advanced cancers. Sequencing used immunoSEQ multiplex PCR; TCRdb keeps in-frame clones, though not all of them. The sample has about 36,000 clones, about 81% seen once. The sequencing here drew on CD4+ or CD8+ T cells sorted from blood, taken in a trial of the OX40 agonist ivuxolimab. The receptors derive from an adult with an advanced solid tumor such as melanoma, head and neck, liver or kidney cancer.

V and J are TRBV5-1 and TRBJ2-7; 7 bases match TRBD1. The CDR3 spans 14 residues. CDR1 is SGHRS and CDR2 is YFSETQ in the germline V gene. Trimming took 2 bases from V and 5 from J; bases not matched to a gene: 7. The CDR3 region is CASSLGGVRDEQYF. The CDR3 coding sequence is TGCGCCAGCAGCTTAGGGGGCGTGAGGGACGAGCAGTACTTC. The entire variable domain, with the rest obtained from reference TRBV5-1 and TRBJ2-7, is as follows: KAGVTQTPRYLIKTRGQQVTLSCSPISGHRSVSWYQQTPGQGLQFLFEYFSETQRNKGNFPGRFSGRQFSNSRSEMNVSTLELGDSALYLCASSLGGVRDEQYFGPGTRLTVT.

The rearrangement joins TRBV7-2 to TRBJ2-7; 7 nucleotides agree with TRBD1. Germline assignment: CDR1 SGHTA and CDR2 FQGNSA. V gave up 5 bases and J gave up 4 bases; unmatched junction bases: 5. This CDR3 is 13 amino acids long. The CDR3 nucleotides are TGTGCCAGCAGCCCGGACAGGAGGTACGAGCAGTACTTC. It translates to CASSPDRRYEQYF.

V gene TRBV27 combines with J gene TRBJ1-5, with D possibly matching TRBD1 (6 bases). CDR3 length: 17 amino acids. CDR1 and CDR2 from the germline V gene are MNHEY and SMNVEV (reference sequence). The germline V and J ends were trimmed by 6 bases and 0 bases, with 18 bases remaining between them. CDR3 residues: CASSQIVDSLSNQPQHF. The CDR3 region has the DNA TGTGCCAGCAGCCAAATCGTGGACAGCCTTAGCAATCAGCCCCAGCATTTT.

The chain combines TRBV28 with TRBJ2-7; possibly TRBD1 for D (5 bases). Trimming removed 6 bases from V and 7 bases from J, with 16 bases in between. The CDR3 loop spans 13 amino acids. Per germline, CDR1 MDHEN and CDR2 SYDVKM. The DNA for the CDR3 is TGTGCCAGCAGCCAGGACATGCCTCAGGAGCAGTACTTC. As protein: CASSQDMPQEQYF.

The chain joins TRBV5-4 to TRBJ1-3, with D perhaps TRBD1 (6 bases). The V end was cut by 2 bases, the J end by 8 bases, with 11 bases between. Germline loops: CDR1 SGHNT, CDR2 YYREEE (reference sequence). The CDR3 is made up of 13 amino acids. The CDR3 coding sequence is TGTGCCAGCAGCTTTGACAGGTCTCACACCATATATTTT. Encoded protein: CASSFDRSHTIYF.

This chain uses TRBV30 with TRBJ2-3, with D possibly being TRBD1 or TRBD2 (6 bases each). The CDR3 is made up of 11 amino acids. Germline V gene data show CDR1 as GTSNPN and CDR2 as SVGIG (reference sequence). The germline V and J ends were trimmed by 8 bases and 6 bases, with 12 bases remaining between them. This CDR3 is CAGGRRDTQYF. The CDR3 DNA reads TGTGCCGGGGGGCGTAGGGATACGCAGTATTTT.

The V call is TRBV6-5, the J call TRBJ2-7; unclear D gene. V gave up 6 bases and J gave up 4 bases, with 7 bases separating them. Germline CDR1 is MNHEY and CDR2 is SVGAGI. The CDR3 contains 11 residues. The CDR3 region has the DNA TGTGCCAGCAGATCTCTATACGAGCAGTACTTC. Translation: CASRSLYEQYF.

The chain uses TRBV28 and TRBJ1-3; TRBD1 is a possible D gene (6 bases). The CDR3 runs to 16 residues. Trimming shortened V by 6 bases and J by 1 base, and 16 bases separated the two germline ends. The germline V gene has CDR1 MDHEN and CDR2 SYDVKM. CDR3 protein: CASRPATGVSGNTIYF. DNA for the CDR3: TGTGCCAGCAGACCAGCGACAGGAGTTTCTGGAAACACCATATATTTT.

The rearrangement links TRBV6-5 to TRBJ2-7; D ambiguous. This CDR3 is built from 14 residues. Germline V lookup: CDR1 MNHEY, CDR2 SVGAGI. Trimming took 6 bases from V and 2 from J, leaving 14 bases between them. The DNA of the CDR3 is TGTGCCAGCAGAGTTCCGGGCTACACCTACGAGCAGTACTTC. It yields the protein CASRVPGYTYEQYF.

The chain employs TRBV19 and TRBJ1-1, with D perhaps TRBD1 (6 bases). Deletions cut 2 bases from V and 5 bases from J, with 15 bases between. The CDR3 has 15 residues. Germline V gene lookup returns CDR1 LNHDA and CDR2 SQIVND (reference sequence). The CDR3, as DNA: TGTGCCAGTAGTATATCGGGGGGGCTCGCGACTGAAGCTTTCTTT. It yields the protein CASSISGGLATEAFF.

This rearrangement joins TRBV9 to TRBJ2-1, with D unresolved. The germline V gene has CDR1 SGDLS and CDR2 YYNGEE. The CDR3 has 13 amino acids. V lost 3 bases and J 2 bases, leaving 6 bases between the germline ends. This CDR3 is CASSARTYNEQFF. The CDR3 DNA follows: TGTGCCAGCAGCGCACGGACCTACAATGAGCAGTTCTTC.

This chain uses TRBV7-2 with TRBJ1-5; possibly TRBD1 for D (5 bases). V gave up 2 bases and J gave up 1 base, with 6 bases separating them. This CDR3 has 14 residues. Germline V gene sequence: CDR1 SGHTA, CDR2 FQGNSA. CDR3 nucleotides: TGTGCCAGCAGCTTACGGGACAGCAATCAGCCCCAGCATTTT. The encoded protein is CASSLRDSNQPQHF.

This clone occurred once. The gene calls are TRBV9 and TRBJ1-4; D remains ambiguous. This CDR3 has 15 amino acids. Trimming took off 0 bases at V and 4 bases at J, with 10 bases between the two ends. Germline V gene lookup returns CDR1 SGDLS and CDR2 YYNGEE. The CDR3 reads CASSVGGFSNEKLFF. In nucleotides, the CDR3 is TGTGCCAGCAGCGTAGGGGGTTTCAGTAATGAAAAACTGTTTTTT.

CDR3 nucleotide sequence: TGTGCCAGCAGCGGGAGTTCTAACTACGAGCAGTACTTC. Translation gives CASSGSSNYEQYF. V is TRBV2 and J is TRBJ2-7; D perhaps matches TRBD2 (6 bases). Per the germline V gene, CDR1 is SNHLY and CDR2 is FYNNEI. This CDR3 is built from 13 residues. The V end was cut by 6 bases, the J end by 3 bases, with 12 bases between.

This chain uses TRBV27 with TRBJ1-3; 7 nucleotides line up with TRBD1. Germline V gives CDR1 MNHEY, CDR2 SMNVEV (reference sequence). CDR3 size: 21 residues. Unmatched junction bases numbered 23, after V lost 4 bases and J lost 2 bases. The CDR3 sequence: CASSSMNPGQSKSVAGNTIYF. CDR3 sequence (DNA): TGTGCCAGCAGTTCGATGAACCCGGGACAGTCAAAATCTGTGGCTGGAAACACCATATATTTT.

The J gene is TRBJ2-3, the V gene TRBV6-5; D not certain. Germline CDR1 reads MNHEY; CDR2 reads SVGAGI. CDR3 length: 14 amino acids. Deletions cut 3 bases from V and 0 bases from J, with 7 bases between. In DNA, the CDR3 is TGTGCCAGCAGTTATCGGGTGAGCACAGATACGCAGTATTTT. Amino acids: CASSYRVSTDTQYF.

J is TRBJ2-7 and V is TRBV6-5, with D maybe TRBD1 (5 bases). In germline, CDR1 is MNHEY, CDR2 SVGAGI. The CDR3 totals 14 residues. V shed 2 bases and J shed 1 base, with 9 bases lying between them. DNA for the CDR3: TGTGCCAGCAGTTACGACAGCCGATCCTACGAGCAGTACTTC. It is translated as CASSYDSRSYEQYF.

The chain is built from TRBV7-2 and TRBJ2-3; TRBD2 agrees at 12 bases. The CDR3 is 17 residues long. Germline V gene lookup returns CDR1 SGHTA and CDR2 FQGNSA. V lost 4 bases, J lost 1 base, and 6 bases stayed unmatched. The CDR3 spells CASSSLAGGRGTDTQYF. CDR3 DNA: TGTGCCAGCAGCTCTCTAGCGGGGGGGCGGGGCACAGATACGCAGTATTTT.

The table lists this clone with a count of one. V usage is TRBV28 and J usage is TRBJ1-4, with a weak D call TRBD1 (5 bases). The germline V and J ends were trimmed by 10 bases and 4 bases, with 13 bases remaining between them. The CDR3 extends over 13 amino acids. Germline values: CDR1 MDHEN, CDR2 SYDVKM. DNA of the CDR3: TGTGCCACCTTGGAGGGGAATAATGAAAAACTGTTTTTT. Its translation: CATLEGNNEKLFF.

The chain couples TRBV27 to TRBJ1-2; maybe TRBD1 (5 bases). The CDR3 is made up of 13 amino acids. With 3 bases removed from V and 9 bases from J, the gap between germline ends came to 14 bases. Germline-derived CDR1 and CDR2 are MNHEY and SMNVEV (reference sequence). This chain's CDR3 is CASSFYGASRYTF. The CDR3 DNA reads as TGTGCCAGCAGTTTCTACGGGGCTTCCCGCTACACCTTC.

The rearrangement joins TRBV4-2 to TRBJ2-4, with no clear D. Trimming pared 0 bases from V and 8 bases from J, leaving 5 bases between. The CDR3 is 12 amino acids. The germline V gene encodes CDR1 LGHNA and CDR2 YNFKEQ. The CDR3 DNA sequence: TGTGCCAGCAGCCAAGATTTGCACATTCAGTACTTC. This sequence encodes CASSQDLHIQYF.

This chain uses TRBV18 with TRBJ2-1; D is possibly TRBD1 or TRBD2 (5 bases each). Germline V lookup: CDR1 KGHSH, CDR2 LQKENI. The CDR3 length is 16 residues. Trimming removed 3 bases at V and 9 bases at J, with 21 bases between. CDR3 coding DNA: TGTGCCAGCTCACCGACCGTGGGACCCTTAGCTGGTGAGCAGTTCTTC. Translated, it gives CASSPTVGPLAGEQFF.

This clone appeared a few times. V and J are TRBV4-1 and TRBJ1-2; no clear D. V was shortened by 1 base and J by 5 bases, with 5 bases between the two germline ends. Germline CDR1 MGHRA, CDR2 YSYEKL. CDR3 length: 12 residues. CDR3 amino acids: CASSQAPYGYTF. CDR3 in DNA: TGCGCCAGCAGCCAAGCGCCGTATGGCTACACCTTC.

About this clone itself: At one end the junction does not follow the germline gene, possibly because of a read error. The V call is TRBV6-1, the J call TRBJ1-5; a weak D match, TRBD1 (5 bases). Looked up from germline, CDR1 is MNHNS and CDR2 is SASEGT. CDR3 size: 14 residues. As DNA, the CDR3 is TGTGCCATCAGTGGGGCAGGCTCCAATCAGCCCCAGCATTTT. It yields the protein CAISGAGSNQPQHF.

The chain uses TRBV5-1 and TRBJ2-5; D is uncertain. The CDR3 has 12 amino acids. Deletions cut 0 bases from V and 4 bases from J, with 4 bases between. Germline assignment: CDR1 SGHRS and CDR2 YFSETQ. The DNA of the CDR3 is TGCGCCAGCAGCTTGGATACAGAGACCCAGTACTTC. Residues: CASSLDTETQYF.

With regard to this clone: A much more abundant neighbour one base away suggests this may be a read error. The gene calls are TRBV5-6 and TRBJ1-2; maybe TRBD1 (5 bases). There are 13 residues in the CDR3. Germline V gives CDR1 SGHDT, CDR2 YYEEEE. The V gene lost 4 bases and the J gene lost 2 bases, with 9 bases spanning the gap. Here the CDR3 DNA reads TGTGCCAGCAGCCTGGGACGGAACTATGGCTACACCTTC. Its protein is CASSLGRNYGYTF.

In its sample, this clone was seen once. The J gene is TRBJ1-2, the V gene TRBV6-1, with D possibly matching TRBD1 (6 bases). Germline V gene sequence: CDR1 MNHNS, CDR2 SASEGT. The V gene lost 5 bases and the J gene lost 4 bases, with 17 bases spanning the gap. This CDR3 is built from 15 residues. CDR3 in DNA: TGTGCCAGCAGTCCAACCCTACAGGGAATCTATGGCTACACCTTC. Translation gives CASSPTLQGIYGYTF.

The chain is built from TRBV6-5 and TRBJ2-3, with TRBD2 matching over 10 bases. The CDR3 has 15 residues. The junction had 6 bases not matched to a gene; V was cut back by 2 bases and J by 7 bases. From germline, CDR1 is MNHEY and CDR2 SVGAGI. The CDR3 reads CASSYLAGEGNTQYF. The CDR3 DNA reads as TGTGCCAGCAGTTACCTAGCGGGGGAGGGGAATACGCAGTATTTT.

V is TRBV30 and J is TRBJ1-2, with 9 bases identical to TRBD1. Looked up from germline, CDR1 is GTSNPN and CDR2 is SVGIG (reference sequence). This CDR3 is built from 15 residues. With 5 bases clipped from V and 8 bases from J, the junction kept 15 bases outside the gene matches. The CDR3 loop is CAWAAGQGLMRGYTF. The CDR3 DNA reads TGTGCCTGGGCCGCGGGACAGGGACTGATGAGAGGCTACACCTTC.

The chain couples TRBV5-6 to TRBJ2-1; 9 bases are a match to TRBD2. The CDR3 has 18 amino acids. Germline CDR1 is SGHDT and CDR2 is YYEEEE. Trimming cost V 0 bases and J 5 bases; bases outside gene matches: 12. In DNA, the CDR3 is TGTGCCAGCAGCTTGGATTGGCGGGAGGGCCCTCTGAACAATGAGCAGTTCTTC. Amino acids: CASSLDWREGPLNNEQFF.